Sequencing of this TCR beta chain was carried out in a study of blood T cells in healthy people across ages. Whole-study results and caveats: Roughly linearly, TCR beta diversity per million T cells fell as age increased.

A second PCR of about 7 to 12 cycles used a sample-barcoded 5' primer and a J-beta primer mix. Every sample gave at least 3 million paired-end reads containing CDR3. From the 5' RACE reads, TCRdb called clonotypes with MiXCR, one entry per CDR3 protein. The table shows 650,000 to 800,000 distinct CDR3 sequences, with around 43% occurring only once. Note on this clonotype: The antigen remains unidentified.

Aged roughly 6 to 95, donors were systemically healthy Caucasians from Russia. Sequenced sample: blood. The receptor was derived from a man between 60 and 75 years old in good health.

The chain's CDR3 is CASSVVPTTYNEQFF. CDR3 sequence (DNA): TGTGCCAGCAGCGTAGTTCCTACCACCTACAATGAGCAGTTCTTC. The chain has TRBV9 and TRBJ2-1; D is undetermined. Germline V gene lookup returns CDR1 SGDLS and CDR2 YYNGEE. The CDR3 has 15 residues. Trimming took off 0 bases at V and 2 bases at J, with 9 bases between the two ends. The full variable domain, completed using reference TRBV9 and TRBJ2-1, is DSGVTQTPKHLITATGQRVTLRCSPRSGDLSVYWYQQSLDQGLQFLIQYYNGEERAKGNILERFSAQQFPDLHSELNLSSLELGDSALYFCASSVVPTTYNEQFFGPGTRLTVL.